This TCR beta chain is drawn from a study of T cell repertoires in cytomegalovirus infection. Study in general: Signatures in public TCR beta sequences pointed to both CMV infection and matching HLA type.

Each CDR3 protein gets one entry after TCRdb re-called the reads with MiXCR. The data contain approximately 400,000 distinct CDR3 sequences, around 32% of them singletons. The germline gives CDR1 SGHVS, CDR2 FNYEAQ. Trimming took 0 bases from V and 7 from J, leaving 9 bases between them. The CDR3 contains 14 residues. This clonotype was recorded at least ten times. Its cognate antigen is unknown. Overall study findings and caveats: In two of eight donors, the top clonotype was HLA-C-restricted CMV-specific.

Material for sequencing was PBMCs. The gene calls are TRBV7-6 and TRBJ1-4; D is ambiguous. The sequence was obtained from a human donor in good health (CMV status not recorded). Some clones in this sample may be carry-over from other donors' samples. Here the CDR3 reads CASSLAAGGEKLFF. The DNA for the CDR3 is TGTGCCAGCAGCTTAGCTGCAGGTGGTGAAAAACTGTTTTTT.